This passage covers 27 T cell receptor beta chains from one sample sequenced in a study of T cell responses to AZD1222 COVID-19 vaccine. Produced via immunoSEQ multiplex PCR; TCRdb's table is partial and in-frame only. The sample records roughly 140,000 clones, around 88% being singletons. The sample here was peripheral blood, taken on day 0 of AZD1222 vaccination. All receptors come from an adult in good health.

CDR3 nucleotide sequence: TGTGCCAGCAGCGAAGCGGGGACAGGGGGCGAGGAGCTGTTTTTT. Protein: CASSEAGTGGEELFF. The chain has TRBV7-8 and TRBJ2-2, with TRBD1 identical over 12 bases. CDR1 and CDR2 from the germline V gene are SGHVS and FQNEAQ. The trim removed 5 bases at V and 10 bases at J, leaving 8 bases unmatched. This CDR3 has 15 amino acids.

This chain connects TRBV6-5 to TRBJ2-2; 9 nucleotides match TRBD1. This CDR3 contains 14 residues. CDR1 and CDR2 from the germline V gene are MNHEY and SVGAGI. V lost 9 bases to trimming and J lost 6 bases; unmatched junction nucleotides: 8. DNA for the CDR3: TGTGCCAGTGGGACAGGGAGGGAGTCCGGGGAGCTGTTTTTT. This codes for CASGTGRESGELFF.

The chain uses TRBV27 and TRBJ1-6; possible D gene TRBD1, 6 bases. The CDR3 runs to 13 residues. V shed 5 bases and J shed 7 bases, with 9 bases lying between them. The V gene's germline CDR1 is MNHEY and CDR2 SMNVEV (reference sequence). The CDR3 region has the DNA TGTGCCAGCAGTGGGACAAGAAATTCACCCCTCCACTTT. It specifies CASSGTRNSPLHF.

The chain combines TRBV6-1 with TRBJ2-7, with TRBD1 matching 7 bases. Trimming cost V 2 bases and J 2 bases; bases outside gene matches: 6. CDR1 and CDR2 from the germline V gene are MNHNS and SASEGT. CDR3 length: 15 amino acids. The CDR3 region is CASSEWAGGTYEQYF. CDR3 bases: TGTGCCAGCAGTGAATGGGCAGGGGGTACCTACGAGCAGTACTTC.

This chain links TRBV3-1 (or the pseudogene TRBV3-2) with TRBJ2-1, with D uncertain. Germline CDR1 reads LGHDT; CDR2 reads YNNKEL (reference sequence). This CDR3 spans 14 amino acids. Trimming removed 1 base from V and 2 bases from J, with 6 bases in between. The CDR3 DNA sequence: TGTGCCAGCAGCCAAGCTAAGACCTACAATGAGCAGTTCTTC. It codes for CASSQAKTYNEQFF.

V gene TRBV18 combines with J gene TRBJ1-2; a possible D gene is TRBD1 (5 bases). Germline loops: CDR1 KGHSH, CDR2 LQKENI. Deletions cut 3 bases from V and 2 bases from J, with 10 bases between. The CDR3 covers 14 residues. The CDR3 reads CASSPSGGNYGYTF. The CDR3 region has the DNA TGTGCCAGCTCACCCAGCGGGGGGAACTATGGCTACACCTTC. The complete variable domain, with remaining parts taken from reference TRBV18 and TRBJ1-2, reads NAGVMQNPRHLVRRRGQEARLRCSPMKGHSHVYWYRQLPEEGLKFMVYLQKENIIDESGMPKERFSAEFPKEGPSILRIQQVVRGDSAAYFCASSPSGGNYGYTFGSGTRLTVV.

The V and J genes are TRBV9 and TRBJ2-5, with 7 positions matching TRBD1. Per germline, CDR1 SGDLS and CDR2 YYNGEE. CDR3 length: 15 amino acids. Trimming took 0 bases from V and 2 from J; bases not matched to a gene: 4. CDR3 DNA: TGTGCCAGCAGCGTAGAGGTCAGGGGGCAAGAGACCCAGTACTTC. Protein sequence: CASSVEVRGQETQYF.

CDR3 DNA sequence: TGTGCCCCCCGGGGCGGCAGGGGAGGTCAGCCCCAGCATTTT. Translation: CAPRGGRGGQPQHF. The rearrangement joins TRBV6-5 to TRBJ1-5; weak D call: TRBD1 (6 bases). In germline, CDR1 is MNHEY, CDR2 SVGAGI. The CDR3 has 14 amino acids. The ends were cut back, 11 bases at V and 6 bases at J, with 20 bases in the middle.

The chain employs TRBV10-3 and TRBJ2-4; D is perhaps TRBD2 (5 bases). The V end was cut by 9 bases, the J end by 8 bases, with 11 bases between. The germline CDR1 and CDR2 sequences are ENHRY and SYGVKD. This CDR3 contains 11 residues. The CDR3 spells CAISSGDIQYF. As DNA, the CDR3 is TGTGCCATATCGAGCGGCGACATTCAGTACTTC.

The chain employs TRBV7-9 and TRBJ2-1, with D hard to call. Germline values: CDR1 SEHNR, CDR2 FQNEAQ (reference sequence). Trimming pared 6 bases from V and 9 bases from J, leaving 9 bases between. This CDR3 contains 11 residues. CDR3 DNA sequence: TGTGCCAGCAGAACAGCTAGTGAGCAGTTCTTC. Amino acids: CASRTASEQFF.

This chain links TRBV29-1 with TRBJ1-1, with TRBD1 identical over 7 bases. This CDR3 comprises 14 residues. The J segment lost 0 bases and the V segment lost 5 bases, leaving 6 bases of the junction unmatched. Germline lookup yields CDR1 SQVTM and CDR2 ANQGSEA. CDR3 DNA: TGCAGCGTTCGGGACAGAAGTATGAACACTGAAGCTTTCTTT. It yields the protein CSVRDRSMNTEAFF.

Of note for this clone: This specimen includes other DNA sequences encoding the same CDR3. The V call is TRBV12-3 or TRBV12-4, the J call TRBJ1-2; D call uncertain. The ends were cut back, 1 base at V and 6 bases at J, with 3 bases in the middle. The length of the CDR3 is 11 residues. CDR3 sequence (DNA): TGTGCCAGCAGTTTAGGTGATGGCTACACCTTC. It codes for CASSLGDGYTF.

This rearrangement joins TRBV6-6 to TRBJ2-3, with unresolved D. Germline CDR1 and CDR2: MNHNY and SVGAGI (reference sequence). Trimming left V 6 bases short and J 0 bases short, with 13 bases between. This CDR3 spans 15 amino acids. This CDR3 reads CASSQLSSSTDTQYF. The CDR3 bases are TGTGCCAGCAGCCAGCTGAGTTCTAGCACAGATACGCAGTATTTT.

This clone has just a few counts. This chain uses TRBV12-3 or TRBV12-4 with TRBJ1-2, with D unresolved. CDR3 length: 13 residues. Trimming removed 3 bases at V and 8 bases at J, with 13 bases between. The CDR3, as DNA: TGTGCCAGCAGTTTGTCAGGAAAAGAAGGCTACACCTTC. It yields the protein CASSLSGKEGYTF.

The rearrangement links TRBV30 to TRBJ1-1; a possible D gene is TRBD1 (6 bases). The CDR3 runs to 14 residues. V lost 3 bases and J 1 base, leaving 12 bases between the germline ends. Germline V gene lookup returns CDR1 GTSNPN and CDR2 SVGIG (reference sequence). In DNA form, the CDR3 reads TGTGCCTGGAGCCAGGGCAGGGGGAACACTGAAGCTTTCTTT. Its translation is CAWSQGRGNTEAFF.

This chain links TRBV6-6 with TRBJ1-1; unclear D gene. The germline V and J ends were trimmed by 7 bases and 3 bases, with 12 bases remaining between them. The CDR3 has 13 residues. Germline V lookup: CDR1 MNHNY, CDR2 SVGAGI (reference sequence). The chain's CDR3 is CASTNLGYTEAFF. The DNA of the CDR3 is TGTGCCAGCACCAACTTGGGGTACACTGAAGCTTTCTTT.

This chain uses TRBV28 with TRBJ1-2, with D maybe TRBD1 (5 bases). CDR1 MDHEN and CDR2 SYDVKM come from the germline V gene. V lost 2 bases, J lost 5 bases, and 9 bases lay in between. This CDR3 is 13 amino acids long. CDR3 sequence reads: CASSLGTVYGYTF. Here the CDR3 DNA reads TGTGCCAGCAGTTTAGGGACGGTTTATGGCTACACCTTC.

This clone was detected only once. The chain combines TRBV7-9 with TRBJ2-5; D is undetermined. The CDR3 consists of 12 residues. Trimming pared 2 bases from V and 3 bases from J, leaving 4 bases between. Germline CDR1 is SEHNR and CDR2 is FQNEAQ (reference sequence). This CDR3 reads CASSLTEETQYF. CDR3 DNA sequence: TGTGCCAGCAGCTTAACTGAAGAGACCCAGTACTTC.

The V call is TRBV28, the J call TRBJ1-4; 11 bases agree with TRBD1. The CDR3 is made up of 15 amino acids. Germline assignment: CDR1 MDHEN and CDR2 SYDVKM. With V trimmed by 1 base and J by 7 bases, 2 bases remained unmatched. The CDR3: CASSLSGQGVEKLFF. The CDR3 DNA is TGTGCCAGCAGTTTATCGGGACAGGGGGTTGAAAAACTGTTTTTT.

The gene calls are TRBV5-1 and TRBJ2-3; unclear D gene. V lost 3 bases to trimming and J lost 2 bases, with 10 bases between them. Germline CDR1 SGHRS, CDR2 YFSETQ. The CDR3 consists of 14 residues. The CDR3 nucleotides read TGCGCCAGCAGCTGGATGGAGAACACAGATACGCAGTATTTT. Residues: CASSWMENTDTQYF. The full variable domain, with the rest looked up from reference TRBV5-1 and TRBJ2-3, is KAGVTQTPRYLIKTRGQQVTLSCSPISGHRSVSWYQQTPGQGLQFLFEYFSETQRNKGNFPGRFSGRQFSNSRSEMNVSTLELGDSALYLCASSWMENTDTQYFGPGTRLTVL.

The V call is TRBV3-1 (or the pseudogene TRBV3-2), the J call TRBJ1-1; D might be TRBD1 (6 bases). V lost 2 bases and J lost 4, with 14 bases in between. The CDR3 runs 15 residues. Looked up from germline, CDR1 is LGHDT and CDR2 is YNNKEL (reference sequence). The CDR3: CASSQHRAKGTEAFF. The CDR3 DNA reads TGTGCCAGCAGCCAACACAGGGCGAAGGGCACTGAAGCTTTCTTT.

This clone was detected a few times. The chain couples TRBV6-1 to TRBJ2-7; 10 positions agree with TRBD2. The CDR3 is 15 amino acids. CDR1 MNHNS and CDR2 SASEGT come from the germline V gene. Trimming took 2 bases from V and 7 from J; bases not matched to a gene: 8. CDR3 amino acids: CASSELAGALGEQYF. In DNA, the CDR3 is TGTGCCAGCAGTGAACTAGCGGGAGCTTTGGGGGAGCAGTACTTC.

The chain joins TRBV28 to TRBJ2-4; TRBD2 is a possible D gene (6 bases). This CDR3 contains 15 residues. V lost 6 bases to trimming and J lost 7 bases, with 19 bases between them. Germline V CDR1 and CDR2: MDHEN, SYDVKM. The CDR3 spells CASSYDTGTLNIQYF. The CDR3 DNA reads TGTGCCAGCAGCTACGATACCGGGACTCTGAACATTCAGTACTTC.

The V call is TRBV7-2, the J call TRBJ1-5, with a weak D call TRBD1 (6 bases). V was trimmed by 5 bases and J by 8 bases, leaving 22 bases between them. The CDR3 consists of 16 residues. In germline, CDR1 is SGHTA, CDR2 FQGNSA. The DNA for the CDR3 is TGTGCCAGCAGCGGAGGCGGACAAGGGGGAATAGAGCCCCAGCATTTT. This codes for CASSGGGQGGIEPQHF.

The chain combines TRBV6-5 with TRBJ1-1, with D possibly TRBD1 on 6 matching bases. The CDR3 sequence is 14 residues long. The germline V and J ends were trimmed by 6 bases and 0 bases, with 11 bases remaining between them. The germline gives CDR1 MNHEY, CDR2 SVGAGI. The CDR3 DNA follows: TGTGCCAGCAGGGACAGCAGAGTGAACACTGAAGCTTTCTTT. Protein: CASRDSRVNTEAFF.

The chain joins TRBV19 to TRBJ1-5, with D possibly being TRBD1 (6 bases). The CDR3 loop spans 14 amino acids. Germline V CDR1 and CDR2: LNHDA, SQIVND (reference sequence). Trimming cost V 9 bases and J 5 bases, with 17 bases left between them. CDR3 nucleotide sequence: TGTGCCAGCGGCCCGGAACAGGGTCATCAGCCCCAGCATTTT. Protein: CASGPEQGHQPQHF.

The chain joins TRBV12-3 or TRBV12-4 to TRBJ1-2, with unresolved D. The CDR3 covers 13 residues. Trimming took off 6 bases at V and 5 bases at J, with 13 bases between the two ends. CDR3 sequence: CASSLQPQYGYTF. Written as DNA, the CDR3 is TGTGCCAGCAGCCTCCAGCCCCAGTATGGCTACACCTTC.